The 25 T cell receptor beta chains below were found in one sample sequenced in a study of cytomegalovirus exposure and HLA in healthy donors. The assay was immunoSEQ multiplex PCR, and TCRdb's table has in-frame clones only and misses some. The sample yields more than 150,000 clones, 80% to 85% seen once. Sequencing input: PBMCs. These receptors all come from a woman between 18 and 29 years old in good health and CMV-seropositive.

This rearrangement joins TRBV2 to TRBJ2-7; D possibly corresponds to TRBD1 (5 bases). CDR1 is SNHLY and CDR2 is FYNNEI in the germline V gene. V lost 5 bases and J lost 3, with 17 bases in between. The CDR3 covers 15 residues. The CDR3 coding sequence is TGTGCCAGCAGTAGCAGGGAACTCGTCAGCTACGAGCAGTACTTC. It codes for CASSSRELVSYEQYF.

The chain employs TRBV6-1 and TRBJ1-4; 7 bases line up with TRBD1. The V segment lost 8 bases and the J segment 4 bases; nucleotides outside the gene matches: 7. Germline assignment: CDR1 MNHNS and CDR2 SASEGT. The length of the CDR3 is 14 residues. Written as DNA, the CDR3 is TGTGCCAGCGTGGGACAGCCGATTAATGAAAAACTGTTTTTT. Protein: CASVGQPINEKLFF.

The chain uses TRBV6-5 and TRBJ2-5; tentatively, D is TRBD1 (6 bases). CDR1 MNHEY and CDR2 SVGAGI come from the germline V gene. This CDR3 has 13 amino acids. The V and J ends lost 4 bases and 5 bases respectively, with 11 bases between them. In DNA form, the CDR3 reads TGTGCCAGCAGTTCCTCCAGGGGCGAGACCCAGTACTTC. Amino acids: CASSSSRGETQYF.

This clone was picked up a small number of times. This sequence joins TRBV5-4 and TRBJ1-6, with 9 bases lining up with TRBD1. The trim removed 4 bases at V and 4 bases at J, leaving 3 bases unmatched. The CDR3 has 15 amino acids. The germline V gene has CDR1 SGHNT and CDR2 YYREEE (reference sequence). CDR3 sequence: CASSMDRGYNSPLHF. CDR3 in DNA: TGTGCCAGCAGCATGGACAGGGGATATAATTCACCCCTCCACTTT.

J is TRBJ1-5 and V is TRBV6-6; no firm D call. This CDR3 is built from 13 residues. The V gene lost 4 bases and the J gene lost 7 bases, with 11 bases spanning the gap. The germline gives CDR1 MNHNY, CDR2 SVGAGI (reference sequence). In DNA, the CDR3 is TGTGCCAGCAGTTTTGGCGGGCGCCAGCCCCAGCATTTT. Translation: CASSFGGRQPQHF.

The chain carries TRBV9 and TRBJ2-3; 8 bases align to TRBD2. Germline CDR1 and CDR2: SGDLS and YYNGEE. The V and J ends lost 0 bases and 1 base, in that order; junction bases with no gene match: 4. The CDR3 extends over 16 amino acids. As DNA, the CDR3 is TGTGCCAGCAGCGTAGCAGCGGGGGTGGGCACAGATACGCAGTATTTT. Protein product: CASSVAAGVGTDTQYF.

This clone was seen once. The chain recombines TRBV5-6 with TRBJ1-6; TRBD1 agrees at 8 bases. Trimming at V came to 3 bases and at J to 10 bases, leaving 9 bases not matched to a gene. This CDR3 is built from 15 residues. Per germline, CDR1 SGHDT and CDR2 YYEEEE. The CDR3 sequence: CASSSTDRVQSPLHF. CDR3 DNA: TGTGCCAGCAGCTCGACGGACAGGGTACAATCACCCCTCCACTTT.

This chain uses TRBV10-3 with TRBJ2-1, with 14 nucleotides matching TRBD2. In germline, CDR1 is ENHRY, CDR2 SYGVKD. The J segment lost 4 bases and the V segment lost 10 bases, leaving 9 bases of the junction unmatched. CDR3 length: 16 amino acids. The CDR3 here is CATQGGTSGGYNEQFF. The CDR3 DNA is TGTGCCACCCAAGGGGGGACTAGCGGGGGTTACAATGAGCAGTTCTTC.

The chain couples TRBV5-1 to TRBJ2-7; TRBD1 aligns across 8 bases. Germline-derived CDR1 and CDR2 are SGHRS and YFSETQ. After removal of 4 bases from V and 6 bases from J, the junction contained 3 bases not matched to a gene. There are 12 residues in the CDR3. CDR3 sequence (DNA): TGCGCCAGCAGCCTCGGACAGGGCGAGCAGTACTTC. Amino acids: CASSLGQGEQYF.

The V gene is TRBV28, the J gene TRBJ1-4, with TRBD1 as a possible D gene (5 bases). V lost 11 bases and J 3 bases, leaving 13 bases between the germline ends. Germline CDR1 is MDHEN and CDR2 is SYDVKM. The CDR3 has 13 amino acids. This CDR3 is CAGQRGSNEKLFF. CDR3 in DNA: TGTGCCGGACAAAGGGGTTCTAATGAAAAACTGTTTTTT.

The chain joins TRBV6-4 to TRBJ2-2; unclear D gene. The V gene lost 3 bases and the J gene lost 3 bases, with 8 bases spanning the gap. The CDR3 is 14 residues long. Germline loops: CDR1 MRHNA, CDR2 SNTAGT. For the CDR3, the DNA is TGTGCCAGCAGTGATCACCTAGACACCGGGGAGCTGTTTTTT. It specifies CASSDHLDTGELFF.

The J gene is TRBJ1-3, the V gene TRBV6-5, with 9 bases lining up with TRBD1. The CDR3 is made up of 14 amino acids. Germline-derived CDR1 and CDR2 are MNHEY and SVGAGI. V dropped 4 bases and J dropped 7; count of bases not matched to a gene: 5. The CDR3 coding sequence is TGTGCCAGCAGTTTGGGACAGGGTAGCAACACCATATATTTT. Amino acid sequence: CASSLGQGSNTIYF.

The CDR3 sequence is CASNGTVDSPLHF. CDR3 bases: TGTGCCAGCAATGGGACAGTTGATTCACCCCTCCACTTT. The rearrangement uses TRBV6-1 and TRBJ1-6, with 7 bases that match TRBD1. The junction had 5 bases not matched to a gene; V was cut back by 7 bases and J by 8 bases. From germline, CDR1 is MNHNS and CDR2 SASEGT. This CDR3 is built from 13 residues.

Here the CDR3 reads CASSITRGTEAFF. CDR3 bases: TGTGCCAGTAGTATTACCCGGGGGACTGAAGCTTTCTTT. The rearrangement links TRBV19 to TRBJ1-1; D perhaps matches TRBD1 (5 bases). From germline, CDR1 is LNHDA and CDR2 SQIVND (reference sequence). This CDR3 has 13 amino acids. Trimming shortened V by 3 bases and J by 5 bases, and 10 bases separated the two germline ends.

This clone came up once. This same CDR3 is encoded by further DNA sequences in the sample. The rearrangement joins TRBV9 to TRBJ1-2, with TRBD1 matching over 7 bases. The ends lost 3 bases at V and 4 bases at J; junction bases unmatched: 6. This CDR3 is built from 14 residues. Germline V gene lookup returns CDR1 SGDLS and CDR2 YYNGEE. CDR3 amino acids: CASSARTGAYGYTF. The CDR3 DNA is TGTGCCAGCAGCGCGCGGACAGGCGCCTATGGCTACACCTTC.

This clone came up many times. This chain links TRBV29-1 with TRBJ1-4, with D possibly matching TRBD1 (5 bases). The CDR3 is 15 residues long. The germline V and J ends were trimmed by 2 bases and 1 base, with 11 bases remaining between them. The V gene's germline CDR1 is SQVTM and CDR2 ANQGSEA. Here the CDR3 reads CSVERGRGTNEKLFF. CDR3 bases: TGCAGCGTTGAACGGGGGAGGGGAACTAATGAAAAACTGTTTTTT.

In this sample, this clone turned up once. The genes are TRBV5-1 and TRBJ1-3, with TRBD1 identical over 7 bases. The germline gives CDR1 SGHRS, CDR2 YFSETQ. The CDR3 sequence is 17 residues long. V shed 2 bases, J shed 0 bases, and the junction held 8 bases outside the gene matches. The CDR3 nucleotides are TGCGCCAGCAGCTTAGACCAGGGACAGTTCTCTGGAAACACCATATATTTT. Protein product: CASSLDQGQFSGNTIYF.

The chain carries TRBV2 and TRBJ2-6, with D uncertain. Germline V gene sequence: CDR1 SNHLY, CDR2 FYNNEI. The V and J ends lost 3 bases and 0 bases respectively, with 9 bases between them. There are 16 residues in the CDR3. The CDR3, as DNA: TGTGCCAGCAGTGAGAGGCGAATCTCTGGGGCCAACGTCCTGACTTTC. Translated, it gives CASSERRISGANVLTF.

This rearrangement joins TRBV5-1 to TRBJ2-1; TRBD1 might be the D (5 bases). The germline CDR1 and CDR2 sequences are SGHRS and YFSETQ. The length of the CDR3 is 13 residues. V was cut by 7 bases and J by 0 bases, with 8 bases left in between. The CDR3 DNA sequence: TGCGCCAGCTATACAGGCTCCTACAATGAGCAGTTCTTC. This codes for CASYTGSYNEQFF.

The CDR3 sequence is CASSESGEETQYF. The CDR3, as DNA: TGTGCCAGCAGTGAATCCGGGGAAGAGACCCAGTACTTC. The V and J genes are TRBV25-1 and TRBJ2-5, with D perhaps TRBD2 (5 bases). This CDR3 region has 13 residues. V lost 1 base and J lost 3, with 6 bases in between. CDR1 is MGHDK, CDR2 SYGVNS, per germline.

The chain uses TRBV5-6 and TRBJ2-2, with D maybe TRBD2 (5 bases). V lost 4 bases, J lost 3 bases, and 19 bases lay in between. The germline V gene encodes CDR1 SGHDT and CDR2 YYEEEE. This CDR3 contains 17 residues. The CDR3 reads CASSPIRGNGDTGELFF. The CDR3 region has the DNA TGTGCCAGCAGCCCGATACGGGGTAATGGGGACACCGGGGAGCTGTTTTTT.

The chain joins TRBV9 to TRBJ2-3; possibly TRBD2 for D (6 bases). The length of the CDR3 is 15 residues. Germline V CDR1 and CDR2: SGDLS, YYNGEE. With 0 bases removed from V and 5 bases from J, the gap between germline ends came to 13 bases. The CDR3: CASSVGVTEGDTQYF. Here the CDR3 DNA reads TGTGCCAGCAGCGTAGGGGTTACGGAGGGAGATACGCAGTATTTT.

The chain recombines TRBV19 with TRBJ1-4; D ambiguous. With 6 bases removed from V and 8 bases from J, the gap between germline ends came to 19 bases. The CDR3 has 15 residues. Looked up from germline, CDR1 is LNHDA and CDR2 is SQIVND (reference sequence). The CDR3 coding sequence is TGTGCCAGTAGGGGTATCCGGGAAGGGCAGGAAAAACTGTTTTTT. Its translation is CASRGIREGQEKLFF.

The chain couples TRBV19 to TRBJ2-2; D is possibly TRBD2 (6 bases). The CDR3 has 12 residues. The germline CDR1 and CDR2 sequences are LNHDA and SQIVND (reference sequence). The CDR3: CAGRGNTGELFF. In DNA form, the CDR3 reads TGTGCGGGGCGGGGGAACACCGGGGAGCTGTTTTTT. Combining the CDR3 with reference TRBV19 and TRBJ2-2 gives the whole variable domain DGGITQSPKYLFRKEGQNVTLSCEQNLNHDAMYWYRQDPGQGLRLIYYSQIVNDFQKGDIAEGYSVSREKKESFPLTVTSAQKNPTAFYLCAGRGNTGELFFGEGSRLTVL.

The chain employs TRBV4-1 and TRBJ1-4; no clear D. Germline V gene sequence: CDR1 MGHRA, CDR2 YSYEKL. The CDR3 is 18 amino acids. Trimming left V 2 bases short and J 4 bases short, with 20 bases between. DNA of the CDR3: TGCGCCAGCAGCCAATCTGCGGGAACGAGGAGCTTTAATGAAAAACTGTTTTTT. Its translation is CASSQSAGTRSFNEKLFF.